The 10 T cell receptor beta chains below all came from one sample that was sequenced in a study of type 1 regulatory T cells. TCRdb fed the reads into MiXCR, producing one record per CDR3 protein. The data hold 60,000 to 70,000 distinct CDR3 sequences, with approximately 47% observed a single time. Their recognized antigens are unknown. The specimen sequenced was cultured non-Tr1 T cells, either the whole culture or a sorted T cell fraction (not recorded which). The receptors were sampled from a human donor in good health.

The V and J genes are TRBV5-1 and TRBJ1-2; D uncertain. Germline values: CDR1 SGHRS, CDR2 YFSETQ. The ends were cut back, 0 bases at V and 5 bases at J, with 11 bases in the middle. This CDR3 comprises 14 residues. The CDR3 DNA sequence: TGCGCCAGCAGCTTGGCCCGCGGGTTATATGGCTACACCTTC. Protein sequence: CASSLARGLYGYTF. Full variable domain (missing parts from reference TRBV5-1 and TRBJ1-2): KAGVTQTPRYLIKTRGQQVTLSCSPISGHRSVSWYQQTPGQGLQFLFEYFSETQRNKGNFPGRFSGRQFSNSRSEMNVSTLELGDSALYLCASSLARGLYGYTFGSGTRLTVV.

The sample holds a few counts of this clonotype. The V gene is TRBV7-2, the J gene TRBJ2-7; D not resolved. Germline V CDR1 and CDR2: SGHTA, FQGNSA. This CDR3 comprises 12 residues. V was cut by 5 bases and J by 7 bases, with 12 bases left in between. CDR3 coding DNA: TGTGCCAGCAGCCCTGGGGTCGGGGAGCAGTACTTC. It translates to CASSPGVGEQYF.

The chain joins TRBV29-1 to TRBJ1-2; 7 bases map to TRBD1. With 6 bases clipped from V and 2 bases from J, the junction kept 3 bases outside the gene matches. Germline V gene sequence: CDR1 SQVTM, CDR2 ANQGSEA. The CDR3 contains 12 residues. The DNA of the CDR3 is TGCAGCGTCCTGACAGGGAACTATGGCTACACCTTC. This translates into CSVLTGNYGYTF.

The gene calls are TRBV12-3 or TRBV12-4 and TRBJ1-2, with 7 positions matching TRBD1. The CDR3 is made up of 13 amino acids. J lost 8 bases, V lost 3 bases, and 6 bases had no gene match. This CDR3 reads CASSFGQGDGYTF. CDR3 DNA sequence: TGTGCCAGCAGTTTCGGGCAGGGGGACGGCTACACCTTC.

The rearrangement joins TRBV20-1 to TRBJ2-5; 8 bases are shared with TRBD1. The V gene's germline CDR1 is DFQATT and CDR2 SNEGSKA (reference sequence). This CDR3 has 14 residues. After removal of 6 bases from V and 5 bases from J, the junction contained 11 bases not matched to a gene. The CDR3 DNA reads TGCAGTGCCGCGGCAGGGGGCGGCCGGGAGACCCAGTACTTC. It encodes CSAAAGGGRETQYF.

The chain couples TRBV5-1 to TRBJ2-2; D ambiguous. V was cut by 4 bases and J by 4 bases, with 14 bases left in between. This CDR3 contains 15 residues. Germline CDR1 SGHRS, CDR2 YFSETQ. Here the CDR3 reads CASSHGPVITGELFF. As DNA, the CDR3 is TGCGCCAGCAGCCACGGGCCTGTTATCACCGGGGAGCTGTTTTTT.

A single count supports this clonotype. The junction shows a germline mismatch at one end, possibly a read error. V gene TRBV30 combines with J gene TRBJ1-2; D uncertain. The CDR3 is 12 residues long. Germline CDR1 reads GTSNPN; CDR2 reads SVGIG (reference sequence). Here the CDR3 DNA reads TGTGCCTGGAGTTCCAGGATCTATGGCTACATCTTC. It yields the protein CAWSSRIYGYIF.

This sequence joins TRBV27 and TRBJ1-5; D possibly corresponds to TRBD1 (5 bases). The V gene's germline CDR1 is MNHEY and CDR2 SMNVEV (reference sequence). Trimming stripped 5 bases from V and 6 bases from J, with 20 bases between. The length of the CDR3 is 16 residues. The DNA for the CDR3 is TGTGCCAGCAGTCCAACGCAGGGTCGGGAGACTCAGCCCCAGCATTTT. As protein: CASSPTQGRETQPQHF.

The chain recombines TRBV20-1 with TRBJ2-7, with D possibly TRBD1 on 6 matching bases. Germline CDR1 is DFQATT and CDR2 is SNEGSKA (reference sequence). The CDR3 contains 14 residues. Trimming pared 6 bases from V and 1 base from J, leaving 16 bases between. Here the CDR3 reads CSARSGVWSYEQYF. The DNA for the CDR3 is TGCAGTGCCCGGTCAGGGGTTTGGTCCTACGAGCAGTACTTC.

Concerning this clonotype: One junction end does not reproduce the germline sequence, and a read error may be involved. This sequence joins TRBV6-2 or TRBV6-3 and TRBJ2-5; 8 bases are a match to TRBD1. The CDR3 consists of 11 residues. Germline V CDR1 and CDR2: MNHEY, SVGEGT. CDR3 protein: CASSHGTGQNF. The CDR3, as DNA: TGTGCCAGCAGTCACGGGACAGGCCAGAACTTC.